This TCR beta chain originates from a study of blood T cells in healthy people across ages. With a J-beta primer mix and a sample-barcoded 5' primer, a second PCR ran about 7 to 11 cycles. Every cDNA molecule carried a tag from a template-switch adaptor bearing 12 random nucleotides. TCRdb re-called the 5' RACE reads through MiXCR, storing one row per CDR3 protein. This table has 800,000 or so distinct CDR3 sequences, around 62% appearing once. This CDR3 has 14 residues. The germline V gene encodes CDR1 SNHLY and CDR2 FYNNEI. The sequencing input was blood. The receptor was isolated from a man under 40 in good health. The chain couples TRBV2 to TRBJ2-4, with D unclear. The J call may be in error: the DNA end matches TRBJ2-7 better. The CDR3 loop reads CASSDAALPYEQYF. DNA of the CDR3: TGTGCCAGCAGCGATGCGGCCTTACCCTACGAGCAGTACTTC.